This TCR beta chain was profiled in a study of blood T cell repertoires in COVID-19 (dated by TCRdb to the early 2020s). About the full investigation: Collaborator samples came from the United States, Italy and Spain and covered acute and convalescent phases of COVID-19. The repertoires were made available in a free public database intended to serve as a resource for research on the immune response to SARS-CoV-2. Deeply sampled blood TCRbeta repertoires from subjects exposed to, actively infected with, or recovered from COVID-19 were included in the dataset. The samples were drawn from two sources: the first 160 participants of the ongoing ImmuneRACE study, and 1,000 to 1,500 subjects contributed by 6 global collaborators. Where HLA class I and class II types were available, the types were taken from metadata supplied by the sample provider, not from assay-based typing. The prospective study material was composed of cDNA or gDNA derived from T cells, B-cell-depleted T cells, or PBMCs. Sample metadata almost always included a de-identified subject ID, COVID-19 status, age in years and sex.

Regarding this clone: Its antigen remains undetermined. No per-base quality is available; no much larger clone lies one base away.

Looking up the germline V gene yields CDR1 KGHDR and CDR2 SFDVKD. Relative to germline, V is 4 bases shorter and J is 2 bases shorter, with 20 bases between their ends. There are 18 amino acids in the CDR3, from cysteine to phenylalanine inclusive. Only CDR3 DNA remains: 54 bases, in frame from the first base. The immunoSEQ Assay, a bias-controlled multiplex PCR, was used to amplify TCRbeta CDR3 regions from genomic DNA. The authors' analysis ran thus. The number of nucleated cells in each sample was estimated by amplification of reference gene primers within the assay. To quantify the absolute abundance of each unique TCRbeta CDR3 rearrangement, sequence reads were collapsed and filtered. For each sample, productive Simpson clonality was calculated as the square root of Simpson's diversity index across productive rearrangements. TCRdb mirrors the immuneACCESS table, restricted to in-frame sequences. Some clones are absent from its copies; in checked studies, under half trace to an unresolved V gene, and the reason for the others is unknown. V and J calls and clone size are copied from that table; D and trimming were computed from the DNA. In all, the sample holds over 110,000 clones, and approximately 81% of those were seen once. The ten largest clones take up 4.5% to 6% of the sample.

Participants in the prospective study were aged roughly 18 to 89 years, lived in 20 to 25 United States geographic areas, and enrolled through a virtual design. In the prospective study, cohorts were assigned on the basis of participant-reported clinical history obtained from a screening survey and a study questionnaire. Mobile phlebotomists in the prospective study collected whole blood, serum and a nasopharyngeal or oropharyngeal swab from every participant. Prospective study participants could optionally give additional blood draws and questionnaires over an approximately 2-month period. Before DNA extraction, prospective study blood samples were shipped either frozen or at room temperature. Results and caveats for the whole study, not just this receptor: The amount of clinical and demographic metadata varied by source and participant and was provided uncurated.

Material for sequencing was PBMCs or T cells enriched from blood (not recorded which). The V gene is TRBV24-1 and the J gene is TRBJ2-1; a tentative D call is TRBD1 (7 bases match). This receptor was taken from a man aged 40-49 years with acute COVID-19. The CDR3: CATSDWRAPRGTYNEQFF. The bases are TGTGCCACCAGTGACTGGAGGGCCCCCAGGGGGACCTACAATGAGCAGTTCTTC.